This TCR beta chain was recovered during a study of blood T cell repertoires in COVID-19. Study summary: The study drew acute and convalescent COVID-19 samples from the United States, Italy and Spain.

The germline V gene encodes CDR1 LGHDT and CDR2 YNNKEL (reference sequence). With 4 bases clipped from V and 10 bases from J, the junction kept 3 bases outside the gene matches. The CDR3 has 11 amino acids. The method was immunoSEQ multiplex PCR; TCRdb's version includes in-frame clones alone and lacks a portion of them. The data show under 250,000 clones, roughly 90% seen once. This clone was counted only a few times. Sequencing input: peripheral blood. This TCR came from a man aged 55 to 70 who had recovered from COVID-19. The J gene is TRBJ1-1, the V gene TRBV3-1 (or the pseudogene TRBV3-2), with 7 bases matching TRBD1. The CDR3 region is CASSLGQAAFF. Written as DNA, the CDR3 is TGTGCCAGCAGCCTAGGACAGGCAGCTTTCTTT.